A single sample gave rise to the 9 T cell receptor beta chains below, sequenced in a study of OX40 agonist ivuxolimab in advanced cancers. This table comes from immunoSEQ multiplex PCR, and its TCRdb copy is limited to in-frame clones, with some not included. The sample carries 90,000 to 100,000 clones, around 85% recorded once. The sequenced sample was CD4+ or CD8+ T cells sorted from blood, obtained in a trial of the OX40 agonist ivuxolimab. These receptors were obtained from an adult with an advanced solid tumor such as melanoma, head and neck, liver or kidney cancer.

This clone turned up a few times. Other DNA sequences within the sample encode an identical CDR3. The genes are TRBV5-1 and TRBJ1-3; no definite D call. The CDR3 length is 13 residues. V shed 0 bases and J shed 6 bases, with 7 bases lying between them. Germline V gene sequence: CDR1 SGHRS, CDR2 YFSETQ. CDR3 sequence: CASSLGGENTIYF. DNA of the CDR3: TGCGCCAGCAGCTTGGGAGGTGAAAACACCATATATTTT.

The rearrangement links TRBV7-8 to TRBJ1-5, with no clear D. Germline V gene data show CDR1 as SGHVS and CDR2 as FQNEAQ. The germline V and J ends were trimmed by 2 bases and 4 bases, with 6 bases remaining between them. This CDR3 comprises 13 residues. Here the CDR3 DNA reads TGTGCCAGCAGCTTAAGAGCGAATCAGCCCCAGCATTTT. Translated, it gives CASSLRANQPQHF.

The gene calls are TRBV7-2 and TRBJ2-4; D gene unclear. The CDR3 has 12 amino acids. Per germline, CDR1 SGHTA and CDR2 FQGNSA. V lost 5 bases to trimming and J lost 7 bases, with 9 bases between them. The DNA for the CDR3 is TGTGCCAGCAGCCCGCGTGGGAACATTCAGTACTTC. It is translated as CASSPRGNIQYF. Looking up the rest from reference TRBV7-2 and TRBJ2-4 gives the full variable domain: GAGVSQSPSNKVTEKGKDVELRCDPISGHTALYWYRQSLGQGLEFLIYFQGNSAPDKSGLPSDRFSAERTGGSVSTLTIQRTQQEDSAVYLCASSPRGNIQYFGAGTRLSVL.

This chain joins TRBV7-2 and TRBJ1-2; tentatively, D is TRBD1 (5 bases). Germline-derived CDR1 and CDR2 are SGHTA and FQGNSA. V was cut by 3 bases and J by 3 bases, with 11 bases left in between. This CDR3 comprises 14 residues. In DNA form, the CDR3 reads TGTGCCAGCAGCTTTGGGGGGTCGGACTATGGCTACACCTTC. It yields the protein CASSFGGSDYGYTF.

The rearrangement links TRBV4-1 to TRBJ1-1; maybe TRBD1 (6 bases). The V and J ends lost 1 base and 5 bases respectively, with 23 bases between them. CDR3 length equals 18 residues. Germline loops: CDR1 MGHRA, CDR2 YSYEKL. The CDR3 DNA sequence: TGCGCCAGCAGCCAAGTGAGTATTATCAGGGGTCCTCGGACTGAAGCTTTCTTT. Translated: CASSQVSIIRGPRTEAFF.

The chain uses TRBV18 and TRBJ1-4; D unclear. With 5 bases removed from V and 3 bases from J, the gap between germline ends came to 7 bases. The length of the CDR3 is 13 residues. Germline CDR1 and CDR2: KGHSH and LQKENI. CDR3 sequence reads: CASSVQANEKLFF. The CDR3 DNA reads as TGTGCCAGCTCAGTCCAGGCTAATGAAAAACTGTTTTTT.

This chain connects TRBV2 to TRBJ2-1; 9 bases line up with TRBD2. Germline V gives CDR1 SNHLY, CDR2 FYNNEI. With 5 bases clipped from V and 4 bases from J, the junction kept 6 bases outside the gene matches. The CDR3 contains 15 residues. This CDR3 reads CASSSAGGGYNEQFF. CDR3 DNA sequence: TGTGCCAGCAGTTCAGCGGGAGGAGGGTACAATGAGCAGTTCTTC.

The rearrangement uses TRBV7-6 and TRBJ2-5, with 10 bases matching TRBD2. Germline CDR1 and CDR2: SGHVS and FNYEAQ. This CDR3 comprises 15 residues. Trimming cost V 3 bases and J 5 bases; bases outside gene matches: 6. The CDR3 DNA sequence: TGTGCCAGCAGCTTGCGAGCGGGAGGGTGGGAGACCCAGTACTTC. Translation: CASSLRAGGWETQYF. Full variable domain (remainder filled in from reference TRBV7-6 and TRBJ2-5): GAGVSQSPRYKVTKRGQDVALRCDPISGHVSLYWYRQALGQGPEFLTYFNYEAQQDKSGLPNDRFSAERPEGSISTLTIQRTEQRDSAMYRCASSLRAGGWETQYFGPGTRLLVL.

The chain carries TRBV2 and TRBJ1-2; D is uncertain. The germline V gene encodes CDR1 SNHLY and CDR2 FYNNEI. The V and J ends lost 1 base and 9 bases respectively, with 12 bases between them. This CDR3 contains 13 residues. Here the CDR3 reads CASSEGEGLRYTF. The CDR3 nucleotides are TGTGCCAGCAGTGAAGGTGAAGGGCTTCGCTACACCTTC.